The next 20 T cell receptor beta chains were all read from a single sample in a study of T cells and Merkel cell carcinoma outcomes. The assay was immunoSEQ multiplex PCR, and TCRdb's table has in-frame clones only and misses some. The sample yields 2,800 or so clones, approximately 95% seen once. The sequenced material came from tumor tissue from Merkel cell carcinoma. The receptors here all came from a human donor with Merkel cell carcinoma.

The V call is TRBV14, the J call TRBJ2-5; TRBD1 agrees at 7 bases. The DNA end is a closer match to TRBJ2-7, so the J assignment may be wrong. The V gene's germline CDR1 is SGHDN and CDR2 FVKESK. This CDR3 has 14 residues. CDR3 coding DNA: TGTGCCAGCAGCCAGGGGACAGCTTTCTACGAGCAGTACTTC. As protein: CASSQGTAFYEQYF.

J is TRBJ1-2 and V is TRBV11-2; D might be TRBD1 (6 bases). The CDR3 covers 14 residues. Germline lookup yields CDR1 SGHAT and CDR2 FQNNGV. V lost 2 bases and J 6 bases, leaving 13 bases between the germline ends. As DNA, the CDR3 is TGTGCCAGCAGCTTACGGGGGGCATACGATGGCTACACCTTC. Protein: CASSLRGAYDGYTF.

CDR3 protein: CASSEIVRGNQHF. As DNA, the CDR3 is TGTGCCAGCAGTGAAATCGTACGGGGCAACCAGCATTTT. The genes are TRBV6-1 and TRBJ1-5; maybe TRBD1 (5 bases). V was clipped by 2 bases and J by 12 bases, with 14 bases between them. Germline CDR1 MNHNS, CDR2 SASEGT. This CDR3 spans 13 amino acids.

The DNA for the CDR3 is TGTGCCAGCACCTGGCGGGACGCTGAAACTGAAGCTTTCTTT. Protein: CASTWRDAETEAFF. The J gene is TRBJ1-1, the V gene TRBV2, with D perhaps TRBD1 (5 bases). The CDR3 runs to 14 residues. V lost 7 bases, J lost 5 bases, and 17 bases lay in between. The V gene's germline CDR1 is SNHLY and CDR2 FYNNEI.

This rearrangement joins TRBV5-4 to TRBJ2-1; 8 positions agree with TRBD1. The CDR3 spans 15 residues. The V and J ends lost 4 bases and 1 base, in that order; junction bases with no gene match: 4. Germline V gene sequence: CDR1 SGHNT, CDR2 YYREEE (reference sequence). Written as DNA, the CDR3 is TGTGCCAGCAGCCTCGGACAGGGATCCTACAATGAGCAGTTCTTC. Protein product: CASSLGQGSYNEQFF.

Details on this clone: One end of the junction does not line up with germline, which may come from a read error. This sequence joins TRBV4-1 and TRBJ1-4; D not resolved. Germline CDR1 reads MGHRA; CDR2 reads YSYEKL. The CDR3 extends over 13 amino acids. The CDR3 coding sequence is TGCGCCAACAGCCAAGATCTAGCCCAAAAACTGTTTTTT. Translated: CANSQDLAQKLFF.

This clone has only one observation. This rearrangement joins TRBV5-6 to TRBJ2-1, with a tentative D call TRBD1 (6 bases). Trimming stripped 2 bases from V and 4 bases from J, with 19 bases between. This CDR3 spans 17 amino acids. The germline V gene has CDR1 SGHDT and CDR2 YYEEEE. The CDR3 nucleotides read TGTGCCAGCAGCTTCACGCCCCCAGGACAGCCTTACAATGAGCAGTTCTTC. It yields the protein CASSFTPPGQPYNEQFF.

The chain joins TRBV10-3 to TRBJ2-1; 7 bases agree with TRBD2. Germline CDR1 ENHRY, CDR2 SYGVKD. This CDR3 comprises 11 residues. The V gene end was trimmed by 11 bases and the J gene end by 7 bases; junction bases not matched to a gene: 5. The CDR3 reads CAYRRGNEQFF. The CDR3 DNA reads as TGTGCCTACCGGCGGGGGAATGAGCAGTTCTTC.

The V gene is TRBV7-2, the J gene TRBJ2-2; 7 bases match TRBD1. Germline V gene lookup returns CDR1 SGHTA and CDR2 FQGNSA. Losses at the gene ends were 6 bases for V and 4 bases for J; bases not matched to a gene: 2. This CDR3 has 13 amino acids. This chain's CDR3 is CASRQGSTGELFF. The DNA for the CDR3 is TGTGCCAGCAGACAGGGGAGCACCGGGGAGCTGTTTTTT.

The chain combines TRBV7-9 with TRBJ2-7, with 15 bases fitting TRBD2. The CDR3 is 13 amino acids. The V and J ends lost 5 bases and 12 bases, in that order; junction bases with no gene match: 5. CDR1 and CDR2 from the germline V gene are SEHNR and FQNEAQ (reference sequence). DNA for the CDR3: TGTGCCAGCAGCCCGGGACTAGCGGGAGGTCTGTACTTC. Its protein product is CASSPGLAGGLYF. Complete variable domain (other parts from reference TRBV7-9 and TRBJ2-7): DTGVSQNPRHKITKRGQNVTFRCDPISEHNRLYWYRQTLGQGPEFLTYFQNEAQLEKSRLLSDRFSAERPKGSFSTLEIQRTEQGDSAMYLCASSPGLAGGLYFGPGTRLTVT.

Concerning this clone itself: The junction and the germline gene differ at one end; a read error may be behind it. The chain has TRBV2 and TRBJ1-1, with D possibly being TRBD1 (6 bases). Germline lookup yields CDR1 SNHLY and CDR2 FYNNEI. CDR3 size: 14 residues. The CDR3 reads CANSEWGAEFEAFF. The CDR3 DNA reads as TGTGCCAACAGTGAGTGGGGGGCGGAATTTGAAGCTTTCTTT.

The chain links TRBV2 to TRBJ2-3; D is ambiguous. V lost 3 bases, J lost 1 base, and 14 bases lay in between. The CDR3 spans 16 residues. Germline V lookup: CDR1 SNHLY, CDR2 FYNNEI. The chain's CDR3 is CASSDSWGWGTDTQYF. CDR3 in DNA: TGTGCCAGCAGTGATTCTTGGGGTTGGGGCACAGATACGCAGTATTTT.

The V gene is TRBV11-2, the J gene TRBJ2-3; D is perhaps TRBD1 (6 bases). V gave up 3 bases and J gave up 2 bases, with 12 bases separating them. The CDR3 runs to 15 residues. Germline V gene sequence: CDR1 SGHAT, CDR2 FQNNGV. The CDR3 DNA follows: TGTGCCAGCAGCTTTTGGGACAAGCCCACAGATACGCAGTATTTT. Translated, it gives CASSFWDKPTDTQYF. Variable domain in full (rest from reference TRBV11-2 and TRBJ2-3): EAGVAQSPRYKIIEKRQSVAFWCNPISGHATLYWYQQILGQGPKLLIQFQNNGVVDDSQLPKDRFSAERLKGVDSTLKIQPAKLEDSAVYLCASSFWDKPTDTQYFGPGTRLTVL.

The chain is built from TRBV19 and TRBJ1-5; 7 bases match TRBD1. With V trimmed by 4 bases and J by 1 base, 7 bases remained unmatched. The germline V gene has CDR1 LNHDA and CDR2 SQIVND (reference sequence). The CDR3 is 16 residues long. CDR3 sequence (DNA): TGTGCCAGTAGTAGTAGGACAGGAAGGAGCAATCAGCCCCAGCATTTT. Amino acid sequence: CASSSRTGRSNQPQHF.

Remarks on this clone: The junction and the germline gene differ at one end; a read error may be behind it. V and J are TRBV27 and TRBJ1-2; TRBD1 aligns across 10 bases. This CDR3 is built from 14 residues. From germline, CDR1 is MNHEY and CDR2 SMNVEV (reference sequence). CDR3 in amino acids: CASSRSGTGVGYTF. The CDR3 bases are TGTGCCAGCAGCCGATCCGGGACAGGGGTCGGCTACACTTTC.

The rearrangement uses TRBV18 and TRBJ2-3; D is perhaps TRBD2 (6 bases). This CDR3 region has 16 residues. Between the trimmed V and J ends, which lost 1 base and 0 bases, there was a span of 11 bases. Germline CDR1 and CDR2: KGHSH and LQKENI. In DNA, the CDR3 is TGTGCCAGCTCACCACTCGGAGGGTCTAGCACAGATACGCAGTATTTT. Amino acid sequence: CASSPLGGSSTDTQYF.

The rearrangement links TRBV6-5 to TRBJ1-5; D remains ambiguous. This CDR3 is 12 amino acids long. Trimming pared 8 bases from V and 2 bases from J, leaving 7 bases between. The germline V gene encodes CDR1 MNHEY and CDR2 SVGAGI. Written as DNA, the CDR3 is TGTGCCAGCCGGACGGGCAATCAGCCCCAGCATTTT. Translated, it gives CASRTGNQPQHF.

The genes are TRBV14 and TRBJ2-3, with TRBD2 matching over 9 bases. This CDR3 is built from 17 residues. Germline V gene lookup returns CDR1 SGHDN and CDR2 FVKESK. The trim removed 3 bases at V and 1 base at J, leaving 8 bases unmatched. CDR3 coding DNA: TGTGCCAGCAGCCAGCCACCGTTAGCGGGAGGCACAGATACGCAGTATTTT. Protein: CASSQPPLAGGTDTQYF.

This clone was counted once. This rearrangement joins TRBV10-1 to TRBJ1-2, with unresolved D. The CDR3 extends over 12 amino acids. Germline CDR1 and CDR2: WNHNN and SYGVQD (reference sequence). V lost 3 bases and J 4 bases, leaving 6 bases between the germline ends. The CDR3 sequence: CASSDGSYGYTF. The DNA for the CDR3 is TGCGCCAGCAGTGACGGGAGCTATGGCTACACCTTC.

The chain uses TRBV29-1 and TRBJ2-7; unclear D gene. This CDR3 is built from 12 residues. CDR1 is SQVTM and CDR2 is ANQGSEA in the germline V gene. The ends were cut back, 2 bases at V and 5 bases at J, with 10 bases in the middle. Written as DNA, the CDR3 is TGCAGCGTTGAAAAGGCTCGGGACGAGCAGTACTTC. Its protein is CSVEKARDEQYF.